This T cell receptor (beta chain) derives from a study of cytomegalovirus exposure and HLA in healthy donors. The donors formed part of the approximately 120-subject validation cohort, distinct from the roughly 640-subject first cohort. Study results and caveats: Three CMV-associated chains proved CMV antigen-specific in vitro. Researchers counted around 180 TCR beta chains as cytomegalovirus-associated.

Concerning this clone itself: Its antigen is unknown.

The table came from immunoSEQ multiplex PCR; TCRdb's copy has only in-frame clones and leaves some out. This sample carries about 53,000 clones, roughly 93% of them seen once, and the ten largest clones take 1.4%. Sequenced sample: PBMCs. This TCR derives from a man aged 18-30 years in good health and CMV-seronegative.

CDR3 in amino acids: CASGLAGALFSYEQYF. Here the CDR3 DNA reads TGTGCCAGCGGACTAGCGGGAGCCCTGTTCTCCTACGAGCAGTACTTC. The rearrangement uses TRBV14 and TRBJ2-7, with 13 positions matching TRBD2. The germline V gene encodes CDR1 SGHDN and CDR2 FVKESK. The CDR3 is 16 residues long. With 8 bases clipped from V and 0 bases from J, the junction kept 7 bases outside the gene matches.